The clone carrying this T cell receptor (beta chain) was counted at least ten times. Its cognate antigen is unknown. Unique molecular identifiers were used to barcode this TCRbeta library. TCRdb fed the PCR reads into MiXCR, producing one record per CDR3 protein. The sample holds about 470,000 distinct CDR3 sequences, about 45% seen once. This specimen comes from a study of T-cell reconstitution after alpha-beta-depleted transplantation in children. General observations from the study: Expanded graft clones, several hundred of them, were reportedly the source of alpha-beta T cells about two months after transplant. T-cell numbers and diversity one year post-transplant derived largely from freshly generated T cells.

The V gene's germline CDR1 is SGHDT and CDR2 YYEEEE. V was clipped by 2 bases and J by 9 bases, with 9 bases between them. CDR3 size: 12 residues. The chain carries TRBV5-6 and TRBJ2-1; D call uncertain. The sequencing here drew on PBMCs, taken before TCRalphabeta/CD19-depleted stem cell transplant. The TCR sequence derives from a girl between 2 and 10 years old with aplastic anemia, due to receive a stem cell transplant. CDR3 DNA: TGTGCCAGCAGCTTCGACCAGACTGAGCAGTTCTTC. Translated, it gives CASSFDQTEQFF. The full variable domain, with the rest looked up from reference TRBV5-6 and TRBJ2-1, is DAGVTQSPTHLIKTRGQQVTLRCSPKSGHDTVSWYQQALGQGPQFIFQYYEEEERQRGNFPDRFSGHQFPNYSSELNVNALLLGDSALYLCASSFDQTEQFFGPGTRLTVL.